This TCR beta chain was retrieved from a study of patients and donors after allogeneic stem cell transplantation. This clonotype came up a few times. Deletions cut 3 bases from V and 4 bases from J, with 9 bases between. This CDR3 is 13 amino acids long. Germline-derived CDR1 and CDR2 are SNHLY and FYNNEI. Using its own MiXCR run on the RT-PCR reads, TCRdb lists one record per CDR3 protein. The data contain hundreds of thousands of distinct CDR3 sequences, approximately 16% of them singletons. V is TRBV2 and J is TRBJ2-5; D ambiguous. The sequenced material came from blood, either unsorted or a sorted T cell fraction (not recorded which). This TCR was recovered from a human donor who was either an allogeneic HSCT recipient or a stem cell or donor lymphocyte infusion donor (not recorded which). It is not recorded whose cells these are; they may come from a transplant donor. CDR3 nucleotide sequence: TGTGCCAGCAGTGAGGAGCCAGCAGAGACCCAGTACTTC. Its translation: CASSEEPAETQYF.